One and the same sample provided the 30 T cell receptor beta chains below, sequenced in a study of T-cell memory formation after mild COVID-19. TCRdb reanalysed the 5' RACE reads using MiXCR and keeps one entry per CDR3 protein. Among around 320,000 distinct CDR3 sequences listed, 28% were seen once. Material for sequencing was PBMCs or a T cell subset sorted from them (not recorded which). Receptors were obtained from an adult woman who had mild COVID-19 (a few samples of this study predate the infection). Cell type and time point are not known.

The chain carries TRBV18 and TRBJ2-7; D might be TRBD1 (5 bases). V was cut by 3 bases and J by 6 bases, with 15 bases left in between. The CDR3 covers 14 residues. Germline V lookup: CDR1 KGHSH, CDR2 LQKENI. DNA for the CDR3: TGTGCCAGCTCACCTACAGGCCTTCCGCCCGAGCAGTACTTC. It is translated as CASSPTGLPPEQYF.

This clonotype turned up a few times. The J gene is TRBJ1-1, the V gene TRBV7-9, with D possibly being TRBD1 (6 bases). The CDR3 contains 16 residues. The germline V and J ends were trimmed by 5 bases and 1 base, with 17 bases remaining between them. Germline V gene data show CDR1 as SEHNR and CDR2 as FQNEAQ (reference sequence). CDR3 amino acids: CASSRTGMAGNTEAFF. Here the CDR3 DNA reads TGTGCCAGCAGCCGAACAGGGATGGCGGGGAACACTGAAGCTTTCTTT. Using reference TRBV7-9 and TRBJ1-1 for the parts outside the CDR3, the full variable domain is DTGVSQNPRHKITKRGQNVTFRCDPISEHNRLYWYRQTLGQGPEFLTYFQNEAQLEKSRLLSDRFSAERPKGSFSTLEIQRTEQGDSAMYLCASSRTGMAGNTEAFFGQGTRLTVV.

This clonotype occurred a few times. In nucleotides, the CDR3 is TGTGCCACCTTACGCCACTTCGACGCGGGACTGAATGAGCAGTTCTTC. This codes for CATLRHFDAGLNEQFF. V and J are TRBV12-3 or TRBV12-4 and TRBJ2-1, with a possible D match to TRBD2 (6 bases). Trimming pared 10 bases from V and 7 bases from J, leaving 26 bases between. CDR3 size: 16 residues.

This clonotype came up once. For the CDR3, the DNA is TGCGCCAGCAGCCCACTAGCGGGAGGGCCGGTATACAATGAGCAGTTCTTC. Translation: CASSPLAGGPVYNEQFF. The chain employs TRBV5-1 and TRBJ2-1; 13 bases line up with TRBD2. V was clipped by 4 bases and J by 4 bases; unmatched bases: 8. The CDR3 runs to 17 residues. CDR1 and CDR2 from the germline V gene are SGHRS and YFSETQ. Looking up the rest from reference TRBV5-1 and TRBJ2-1 gives the full variable domain: KAGVTQTPRYLIKTRGQQVTLSCSPISGHRSVSWYQQTPGQGLQFLFEYFSETQRNKGNFPGRFSGRQFSNSRSEMNVSTLELGDSALYLCASSPLAGGPVYNEQFFGPGTRLTVL.

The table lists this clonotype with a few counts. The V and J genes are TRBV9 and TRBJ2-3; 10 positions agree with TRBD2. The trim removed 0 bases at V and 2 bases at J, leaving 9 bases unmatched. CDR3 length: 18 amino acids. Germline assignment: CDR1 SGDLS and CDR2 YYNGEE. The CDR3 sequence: CASSVEASGGFSTDTQYF. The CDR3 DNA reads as TGTGCCAGCAGCGTAGAGGCTAGCGGGGGTTTTTCCACAGATACGCAGTATTTT.

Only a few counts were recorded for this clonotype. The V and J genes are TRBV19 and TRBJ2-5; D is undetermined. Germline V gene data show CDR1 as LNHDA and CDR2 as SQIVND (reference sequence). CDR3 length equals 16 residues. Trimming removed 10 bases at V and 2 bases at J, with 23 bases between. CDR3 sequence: CATSLVTVSSQETQYF. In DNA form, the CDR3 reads TGTGCCACCTCCCTGGTTACAGTTTCATCACAAGAGACCCAGTACTTC.

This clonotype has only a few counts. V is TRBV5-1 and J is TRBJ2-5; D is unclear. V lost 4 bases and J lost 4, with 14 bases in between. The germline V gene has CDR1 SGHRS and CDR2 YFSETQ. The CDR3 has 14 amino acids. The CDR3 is CASSRGRTGETQYF. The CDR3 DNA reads TGCGCCAGCAGCCGCGGACGTACCGGAGAGACCCAGTACTTC.

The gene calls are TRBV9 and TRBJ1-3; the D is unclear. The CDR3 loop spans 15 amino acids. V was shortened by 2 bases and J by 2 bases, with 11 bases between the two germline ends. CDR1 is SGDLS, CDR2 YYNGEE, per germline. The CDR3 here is CASSVGLLPGNTIYF. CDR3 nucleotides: TGTGCCAGCAGCGTTGGTCTACTCCCTGGAAACACCATATATTTT.

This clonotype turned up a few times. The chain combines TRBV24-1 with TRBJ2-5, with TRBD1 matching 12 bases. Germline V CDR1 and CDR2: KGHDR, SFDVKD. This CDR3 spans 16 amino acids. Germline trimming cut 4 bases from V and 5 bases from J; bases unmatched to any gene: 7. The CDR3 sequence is CATSESGTGGEETQYF. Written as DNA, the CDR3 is TGTGCCACCAGTGAGTCCGGGACAGGGGGCGAGGAGACCCAGTACTTC.

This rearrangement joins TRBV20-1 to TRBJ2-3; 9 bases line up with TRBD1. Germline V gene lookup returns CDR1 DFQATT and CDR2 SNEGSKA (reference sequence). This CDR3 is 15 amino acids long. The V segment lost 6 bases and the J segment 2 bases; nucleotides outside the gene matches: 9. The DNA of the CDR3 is TGCAGTGCCGTGCTAGGGACAGGGTTCACAGATACGCAGTATTTT. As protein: CSAVLGTGFTDTQYF.

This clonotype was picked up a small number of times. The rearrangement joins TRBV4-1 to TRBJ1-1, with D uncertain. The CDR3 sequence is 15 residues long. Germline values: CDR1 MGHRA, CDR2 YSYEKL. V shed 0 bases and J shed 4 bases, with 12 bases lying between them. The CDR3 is CASSQDRTLPTEAFF. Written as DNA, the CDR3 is TGCGCCAGCAGCCAAGATAGGACCCTACCCACTGAAGCTTTCTTT.

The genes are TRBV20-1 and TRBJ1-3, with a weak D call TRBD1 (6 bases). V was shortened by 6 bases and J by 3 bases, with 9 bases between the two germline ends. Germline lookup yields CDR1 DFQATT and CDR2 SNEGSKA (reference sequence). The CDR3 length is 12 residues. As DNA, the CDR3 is TGCAGTGCCGAGGGGGGTGGAAACACCATATATTTT. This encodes CSAEGGGNTIYF.

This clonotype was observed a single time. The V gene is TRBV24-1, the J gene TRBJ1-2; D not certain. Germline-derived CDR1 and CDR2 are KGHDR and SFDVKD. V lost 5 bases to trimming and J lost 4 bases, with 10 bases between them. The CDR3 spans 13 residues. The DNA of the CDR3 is TGTGCCACCAGTGCGGGCCAGCTCTATGGCTACACCTTC. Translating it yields CATSAGQLYGYTF.

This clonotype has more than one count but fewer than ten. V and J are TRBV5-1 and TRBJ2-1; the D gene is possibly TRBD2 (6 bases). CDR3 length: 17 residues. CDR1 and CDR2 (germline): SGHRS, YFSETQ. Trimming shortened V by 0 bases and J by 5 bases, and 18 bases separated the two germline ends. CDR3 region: CASSLAWEAGYDNEQFF. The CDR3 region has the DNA TGCGCCAGCAGCTTGGCGTGGGAGGCCGGGTATGACAATGAGCAGTTCTTC. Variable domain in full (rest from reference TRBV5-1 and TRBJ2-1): KAGVTQTPRYLIKTRGQQVTLSCSPISGHRSVSWYQQTPGQGLQFLFEYFSETQRNKGNFPGRFSGRQFSNSRSEMNVSTLELGDSALYLCASSLAWEAGYDNEQFFGPGTRLTVL.

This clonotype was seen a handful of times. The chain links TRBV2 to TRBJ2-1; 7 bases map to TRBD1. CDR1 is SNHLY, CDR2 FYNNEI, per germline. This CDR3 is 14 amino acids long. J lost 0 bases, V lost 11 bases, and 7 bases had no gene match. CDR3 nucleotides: TGTGCCGCAGTACAGGGGAGCTCCTACAATGAGCAGTTCTTC. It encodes CAAVQGSSYNEQFF.

DNA of the CDR3: TGTGCCAGCAGCTTGGCTAGCGGGAGCCCCTACGAGCAGTACTTC. As protein: CASSLASGSPYEQYF. The genes are TRBV7-2 and TRBJ2-7, with TRBD2 matching 10 bases. J gave up 2 bases and V 3 bases, and 4 bases lay outside the gene matches. This CDR3 has 15 amino acids. CDR1 and CDR2 from the germline V gene are SGHTA and FQGNSA.

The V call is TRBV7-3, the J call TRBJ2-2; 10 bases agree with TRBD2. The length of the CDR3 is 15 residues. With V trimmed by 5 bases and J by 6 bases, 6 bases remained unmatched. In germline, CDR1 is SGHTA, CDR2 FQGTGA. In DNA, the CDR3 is TGTGCCAGCAGCCCGCAAGCGGGGGGGGCCGGGGAGCTGTTTTTT. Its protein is CASSPQAGGAGELFF.

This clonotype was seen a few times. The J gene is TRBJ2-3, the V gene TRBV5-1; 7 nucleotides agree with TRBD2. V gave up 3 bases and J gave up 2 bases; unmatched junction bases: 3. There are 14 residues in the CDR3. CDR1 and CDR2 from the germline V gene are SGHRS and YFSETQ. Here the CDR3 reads CASSSSGITDTQYF. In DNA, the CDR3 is TGCGCCAGCAGCTCTAGCGGAATCACAGATACGCAGTATTTT.

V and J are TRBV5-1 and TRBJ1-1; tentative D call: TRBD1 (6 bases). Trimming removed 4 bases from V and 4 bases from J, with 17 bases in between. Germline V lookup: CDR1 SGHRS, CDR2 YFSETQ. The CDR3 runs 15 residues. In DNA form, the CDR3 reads TGCGCCAGCAGCCCAGGGGACCTATCGGGCACTGAAGCTTTCTTT. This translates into CASSPGDLSGTEAFF.

For the CDR3, the DNA is TGTGCCAGCAGTTATTTGACAGGGGCAAGCACTGAAGCTTTCTTT. It codes for CASSYLTGASTEAFF. This rearrangement joins TRBV12-3 or TRBV12-4 to TRBJ1-1; 8 bases align to TRBD1. Trimming cost V 4 bases and J 4 bases; bases outside gene matches: 8. This CDR3 spans 15 amino acids.

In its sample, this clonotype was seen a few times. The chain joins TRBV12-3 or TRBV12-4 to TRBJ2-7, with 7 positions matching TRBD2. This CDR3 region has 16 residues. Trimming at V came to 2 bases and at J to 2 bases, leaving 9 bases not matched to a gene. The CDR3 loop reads CASSLFRGRGTYEQYF. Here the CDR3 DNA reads TGTGCCAGCAGTTTATTCCGCGGGAGAGGGACCTACGAGCAGTACTTC.

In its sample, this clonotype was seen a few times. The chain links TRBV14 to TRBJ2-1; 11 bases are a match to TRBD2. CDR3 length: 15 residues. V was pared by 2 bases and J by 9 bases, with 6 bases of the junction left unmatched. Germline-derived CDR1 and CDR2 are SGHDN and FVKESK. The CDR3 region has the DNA TGTGCCAGCAGCCAACTAGCGGGAGGCGTCGGTGAGCAGTTCTTC. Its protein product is CASSQLAGGVGEQFF.

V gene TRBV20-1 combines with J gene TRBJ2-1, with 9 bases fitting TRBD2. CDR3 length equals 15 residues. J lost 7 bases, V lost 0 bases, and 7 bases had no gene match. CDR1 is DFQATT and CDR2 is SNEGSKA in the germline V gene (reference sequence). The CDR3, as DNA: TGCAGTGCTAGAGATGGCCTAGCGGGAACGAATGAGCAGTTCTTC. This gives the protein CSARDGLAGTNEQFF.

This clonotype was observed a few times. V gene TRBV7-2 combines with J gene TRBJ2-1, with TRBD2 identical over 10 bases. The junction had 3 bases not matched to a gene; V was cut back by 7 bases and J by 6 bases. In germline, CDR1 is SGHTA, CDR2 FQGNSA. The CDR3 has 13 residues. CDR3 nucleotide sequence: TGTGCCAGCAACGTAGCGGGAGGCAATGAGCAGTTCTTC. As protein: CASNVAGGNEQFF.

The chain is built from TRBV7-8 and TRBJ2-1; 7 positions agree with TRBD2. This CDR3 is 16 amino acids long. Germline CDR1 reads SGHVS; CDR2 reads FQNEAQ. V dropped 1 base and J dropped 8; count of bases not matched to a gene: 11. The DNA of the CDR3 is TGTGCCAGCAGCTTAGTCGGGGGGATGCTGGTCGATGAGCAGTTCTTC. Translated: CASSLVGGMLVDEQFF.

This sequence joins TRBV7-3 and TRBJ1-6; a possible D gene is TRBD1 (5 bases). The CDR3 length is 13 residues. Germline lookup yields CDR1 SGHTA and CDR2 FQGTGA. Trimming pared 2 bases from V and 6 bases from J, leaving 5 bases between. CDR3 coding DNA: TGTGCCAGCAGCTTACAGGGTAATTCACCCCTCCACTTT. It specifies CASSLQGNSPLHF.

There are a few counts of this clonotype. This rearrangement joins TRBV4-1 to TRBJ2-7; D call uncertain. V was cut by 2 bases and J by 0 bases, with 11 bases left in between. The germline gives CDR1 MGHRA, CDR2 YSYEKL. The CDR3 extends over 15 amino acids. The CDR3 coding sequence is TGCGCCAGCAGCCAATCCGGAACTCTCTCCTACGAGCAGTACTTC. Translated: CASSQSGTLSYEQYF.

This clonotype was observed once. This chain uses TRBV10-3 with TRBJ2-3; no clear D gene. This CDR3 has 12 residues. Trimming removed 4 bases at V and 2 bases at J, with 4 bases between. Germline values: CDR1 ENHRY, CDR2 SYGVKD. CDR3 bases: TGTGCCATCAGTGCGGTCACAGATACGCAGTATTTT. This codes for CAISAVTDTQYF.

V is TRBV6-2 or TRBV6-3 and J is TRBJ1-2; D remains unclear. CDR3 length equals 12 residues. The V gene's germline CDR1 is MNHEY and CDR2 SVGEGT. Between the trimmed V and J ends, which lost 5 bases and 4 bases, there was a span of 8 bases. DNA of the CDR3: TGTGCCAGCAGTGCAGGATTCTATGGCTACACCTTC. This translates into CASSAGFYGYTF.

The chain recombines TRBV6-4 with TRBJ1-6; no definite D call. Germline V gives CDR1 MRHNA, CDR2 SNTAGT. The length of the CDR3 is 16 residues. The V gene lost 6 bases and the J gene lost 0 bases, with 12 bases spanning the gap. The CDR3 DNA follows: TGTGCCAGCAGGGTACCAAGCAGCTCCTATAATTCACCCCTCCACTTT. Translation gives CASRVPSSSYNSPLHF.